This T cell receptor (beta chain) appears in the sequencing data of a study of T cells in Graves' hyperthyroidism and ophthalmopathy. The germline gives CDR1 SGHVS, CDR2 FQNEAQ. Trimming took 1 base from V and 2 from J, leaving 11 bases between them. The CDR3 is made up of 15 amino acids. This clonotype was observed a handful of times. Its antigen is unknown. Notes on the study in general: Blood shared most expanded thyroid clonotypes above 0.001. Using 13 V-J features, a model discriminated ophthalmopathy from stable hyperthyroidism.

Amplified TCR beta CDR3 regions derived from RNA transcripts. During a first-round RT-PCR of the TCR CDR3, the HTBI primer set was used. From the multiplex PCR reads, TCRdb called clonotypes with MiXCR, one entry per CDR3 protein. The table records about 660,000 distinct CDR3 sequences, roughly 45% of them present only once. The chain has TRBV7-8 and TRBJ2-5, with D uncertain. This TCR derives from an adult man with Graves' disease, either hyperthyroidism or ophthalmopathy (not recorded which). Sequencing was done on a sample of peripheral blood or thyroid tissue (not recorded which). CDR3 in DNA: TGTGCCAGCAGCTTAGGGCCACAAATACAAGAGACCCAGTACTTC. This gives the protein CASSLGPQIQETQYF.